This T cell receptor beta chain was recovered during a study of blood T cell repertoires in COVID-19. Study context: Sample material is recorded as cDNA or gDNA derived from T cells, B-cell-depleted T cells, or PBMCs.

Seattle participants joined during active infection and were tracked over time. Here immunoSEQ multiplex PCR was the method, and the copy in TCRdb shows in-frame clones only, minus some. The repertoire has about 350,000 clones, roughly 90% of them found once; the top ten carry roughly 3.9%. Trimming shortened V by 2 bases and J by 2 bases, and 10 bases separated the two germline ends. This CDR3 region has 15 residues. Germline CDR1 reads MDHEN; CDR2 reads SYDVKM. The sequence was obtained from a woman aged 60-75 years with COVID-19, enrolled during active disease. Specimen: peripheral blood. The chain links TRBV28 to TRBJ1-5; no clear D. The CDR3 loop reads CASSLARAGNQPQHF. In DNA, the CDR3 is TGTGCCAGCAGTTTAGCGAGGGCAGGCAATCAGCCCCAGCATTTT.